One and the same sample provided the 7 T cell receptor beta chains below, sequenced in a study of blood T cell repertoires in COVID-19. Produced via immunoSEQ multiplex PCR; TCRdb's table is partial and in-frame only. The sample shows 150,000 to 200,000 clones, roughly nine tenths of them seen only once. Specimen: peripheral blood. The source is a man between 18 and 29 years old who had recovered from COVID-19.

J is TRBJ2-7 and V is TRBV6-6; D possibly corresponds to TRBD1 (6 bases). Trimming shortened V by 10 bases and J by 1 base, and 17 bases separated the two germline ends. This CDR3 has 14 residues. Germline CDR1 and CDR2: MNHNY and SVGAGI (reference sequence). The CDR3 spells CATWTAQFSYEQYF. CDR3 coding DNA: TGTGCCACTTGGACAGCACAATTTTCCTACGAGCAGTACTTC.

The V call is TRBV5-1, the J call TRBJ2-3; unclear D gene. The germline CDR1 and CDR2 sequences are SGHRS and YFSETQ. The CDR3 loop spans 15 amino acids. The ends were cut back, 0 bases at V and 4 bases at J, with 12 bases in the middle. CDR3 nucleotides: TGCGCCAGCAGCTTGGTGGGCGACACGTCAGATACGCAGTATTTT. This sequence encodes CASSLVGDTSDTQYF.

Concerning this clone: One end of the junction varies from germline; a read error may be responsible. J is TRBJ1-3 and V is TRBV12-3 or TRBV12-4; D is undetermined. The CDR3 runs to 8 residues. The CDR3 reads CARPVRGF. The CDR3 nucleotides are TGTGCCAGACCCGTCCGAGGTTTT.

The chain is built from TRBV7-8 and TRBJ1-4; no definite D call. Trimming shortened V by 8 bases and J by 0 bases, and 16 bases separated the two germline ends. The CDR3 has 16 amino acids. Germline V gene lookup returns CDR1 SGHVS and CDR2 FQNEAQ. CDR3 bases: TGTGCCAGCGGAGGGAATGCTCGTACAACTAATGAAAAACTGTTTTTT. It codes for CASGGNARTTNEKLFF.

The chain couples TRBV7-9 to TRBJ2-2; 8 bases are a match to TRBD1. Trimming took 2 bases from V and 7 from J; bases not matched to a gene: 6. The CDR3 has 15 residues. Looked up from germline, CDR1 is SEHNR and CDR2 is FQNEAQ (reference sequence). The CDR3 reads CASSLTRGLDGELFF. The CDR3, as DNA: TGTGCCAGCAGCTTAACCAGGGGGCTCGACGGGGAGCTGTTTTTT. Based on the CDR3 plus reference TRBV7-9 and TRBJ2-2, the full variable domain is DTGVSQNPRHKITKRGQNVTFRCDPISEHNRLYWYRQTLGQGPEFLTYFQNEAQLEKSRLLSDRFSAERPKGSFSTLEIQRTEQGDSAMYLCASSLTRGLDGELFFGEGSRLTVL.

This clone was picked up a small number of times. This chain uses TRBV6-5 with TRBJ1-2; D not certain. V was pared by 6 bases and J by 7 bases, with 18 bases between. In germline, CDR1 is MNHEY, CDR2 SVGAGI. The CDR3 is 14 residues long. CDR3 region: CASSAPGPLSGYTF. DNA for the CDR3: TGTGCCAGCAGCGCCCCGGGTCCCCTCTCTGGCTACACCTTC.

The CDR3 spells CASSYTRKEPKGNEQFF. The CDR3 bases are TGTGCCAGCAGTTACACTAGGAAGGAGCCAAAGGGAAATGAGCAGTTCTTC. The chain is built from TRBV6-2 or TRBV6-3 and TRBJ2-1; D might be TRBD2 (5 bases). Deletions cut 2 bases from V and 7 bases from J, with 21 bases between. CDR3 length: 17 residues. Per the germline V gene, CDR1 is MNHEY and CDR2 is SVGEGT.